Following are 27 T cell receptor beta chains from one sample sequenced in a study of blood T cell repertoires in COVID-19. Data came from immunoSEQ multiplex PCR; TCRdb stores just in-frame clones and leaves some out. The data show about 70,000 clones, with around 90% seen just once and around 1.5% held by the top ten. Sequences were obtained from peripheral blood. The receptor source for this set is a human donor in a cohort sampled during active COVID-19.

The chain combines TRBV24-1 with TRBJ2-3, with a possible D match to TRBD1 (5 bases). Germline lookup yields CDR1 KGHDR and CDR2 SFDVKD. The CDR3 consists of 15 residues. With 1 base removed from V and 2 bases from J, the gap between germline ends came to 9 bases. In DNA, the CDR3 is TGTGCCACCAGTGATTTCAGGGCCTACACAGATACGCAGTATTTT. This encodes CATSDFRAYTDTQYF.

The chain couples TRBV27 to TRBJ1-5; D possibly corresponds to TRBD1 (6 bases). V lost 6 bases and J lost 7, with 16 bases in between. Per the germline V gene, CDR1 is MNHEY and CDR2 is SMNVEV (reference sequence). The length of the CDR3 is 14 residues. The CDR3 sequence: CASSLGGVNQPQHF. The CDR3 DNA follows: TGTGCCAGCAGCTTAGGGGGGGTTAACCAGCCCCAGCATTTT.

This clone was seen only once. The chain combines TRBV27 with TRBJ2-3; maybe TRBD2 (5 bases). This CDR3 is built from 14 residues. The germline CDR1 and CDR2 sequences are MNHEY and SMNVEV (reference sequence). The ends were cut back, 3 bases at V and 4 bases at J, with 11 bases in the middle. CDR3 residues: CASSLAPSPDTQYF. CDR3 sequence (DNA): TGTGCCAGCAGTTTGGCCCCTAGCCCAGATACGCAGTATTTT.

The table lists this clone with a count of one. CDR3: CATSGAVGLGAFF. CDR3 sequence (DNA): TGTGCCACCAGCGGAGCGGTGGGCTTGGGAGCTTTCTTT. This chain connects TRBV15 to TRBJ1-1; D is undetermined. Germline CDR1 is LNHNV and CDR2 is YYDKDF (reference sequence). CDR3 length equals 13 residues. V gave up 5 bases and J gave up 10 bases, with 17 bases separating them.

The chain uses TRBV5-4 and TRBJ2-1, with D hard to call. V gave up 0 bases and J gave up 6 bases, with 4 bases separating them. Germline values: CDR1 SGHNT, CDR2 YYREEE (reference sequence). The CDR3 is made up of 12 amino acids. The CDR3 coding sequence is TGTGCCAGCAGCTTGGACAGCAATGAGCAGTTCTTC. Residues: CASSLDSNEQFF.

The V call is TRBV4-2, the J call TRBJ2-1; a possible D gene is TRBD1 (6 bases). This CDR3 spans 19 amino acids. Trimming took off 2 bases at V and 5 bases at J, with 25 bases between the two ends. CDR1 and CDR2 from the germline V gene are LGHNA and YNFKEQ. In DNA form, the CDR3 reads TGTGCCAGCAGCCAACGAACAGGGCCTCGGGCCAGGGGCGACAATGAGCAGTTCTTC. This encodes CASSQRTGPRARGDNEQFF.

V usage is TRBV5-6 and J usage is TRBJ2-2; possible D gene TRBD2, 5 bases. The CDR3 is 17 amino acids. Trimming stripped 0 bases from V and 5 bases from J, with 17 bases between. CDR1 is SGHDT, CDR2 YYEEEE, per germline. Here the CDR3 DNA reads TGTGCCAGCAGCTTGGAGTGGCCGGGATTGAGAACCGGGGAGCTGTTTTTT. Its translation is CASSLEWPGLRTGELFF.

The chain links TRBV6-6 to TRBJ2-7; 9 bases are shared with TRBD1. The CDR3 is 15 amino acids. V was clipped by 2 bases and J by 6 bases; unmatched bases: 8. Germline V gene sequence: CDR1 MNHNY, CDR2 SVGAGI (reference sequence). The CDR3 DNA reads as TGTGCCAGCAGTTACGCCTCCGGGACAGGGTTCGAGCAGTACGTC. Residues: CASSYASGTGFEQYV.

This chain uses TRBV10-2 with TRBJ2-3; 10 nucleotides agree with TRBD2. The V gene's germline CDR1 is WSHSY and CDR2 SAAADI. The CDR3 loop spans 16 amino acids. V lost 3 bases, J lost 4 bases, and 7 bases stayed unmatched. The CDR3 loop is CASSDWLAGVSDTQYF. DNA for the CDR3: TGCGCCAGCAGTGATTGGCTAGCGGGAGTATCAGATACGCAGTATTTT.

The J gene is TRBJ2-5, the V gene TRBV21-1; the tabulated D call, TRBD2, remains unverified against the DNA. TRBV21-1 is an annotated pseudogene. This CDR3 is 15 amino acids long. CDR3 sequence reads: CASSKGRGARETQYF. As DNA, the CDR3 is TGTGCCAGCAGCAAGGGTCGGGGGGCGCGGGAGACCCAGTACTTC.

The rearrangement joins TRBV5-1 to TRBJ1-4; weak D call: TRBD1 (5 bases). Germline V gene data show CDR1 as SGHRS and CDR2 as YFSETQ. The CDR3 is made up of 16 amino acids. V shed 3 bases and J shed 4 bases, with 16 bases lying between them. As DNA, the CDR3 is TGCGCCAGCAGCTCCCAGTTTGGGGCGCTTAATGAAAAACTGTTTTTT. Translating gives CASSSQFGALNEKLFF.

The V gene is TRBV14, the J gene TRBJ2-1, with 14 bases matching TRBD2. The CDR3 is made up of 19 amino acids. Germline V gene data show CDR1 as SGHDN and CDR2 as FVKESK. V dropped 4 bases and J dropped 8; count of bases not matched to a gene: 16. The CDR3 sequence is CASSPYSQAGLAGVDEQFF. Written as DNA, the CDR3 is TGTGCCAGCAGCCCATACTCGCAAGCGGGACTAGCGGGAGTTGATGAGCAGTTCTTC.

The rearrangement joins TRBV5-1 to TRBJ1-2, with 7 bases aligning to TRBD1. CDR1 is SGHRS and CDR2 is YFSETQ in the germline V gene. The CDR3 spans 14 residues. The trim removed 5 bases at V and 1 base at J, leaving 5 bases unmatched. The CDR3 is CASRSGTVNYGYTF. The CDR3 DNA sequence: TGCGCCAGCAGGTCCGGGACAGTTAACTATGGCTACACCTTC.

CDR3 DNA: TGTGCCAGCAGAGGGACAGTTAATGAAAAACTGTTTTTT. It yields the protein CASRGTVNEKLFF. This sequence joins TRBV2 and TRBJ1-4; 7 bases fit TRBD1. CDR1 is SNHLY, CDR2 FYNNEI, per germline. CDR3 length equals 13 residues. V gave up 6 bases and J gave up 4 bases; unmatched junction bases: 2. The whole variable domain, filled in from reference TRBV2 and TRBJ1-4, reads EPEVTQTPSHQVTQMGQEVILRCVPISNHLYFYWYRQILGQKVEFLVSFYNNEISEKSEIFDDQFSVERPDGSNFTLKIRSTKLEDSAMYFCASRGTVNEKLFFGSGTQLSVL.

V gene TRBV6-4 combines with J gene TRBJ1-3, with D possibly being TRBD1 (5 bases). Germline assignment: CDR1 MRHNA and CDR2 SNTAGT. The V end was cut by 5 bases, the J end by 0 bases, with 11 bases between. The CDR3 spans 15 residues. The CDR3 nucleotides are TGTGCCAGCAGTAGGGACTCCAACTCTGGAAACACCATATATTTT. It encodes CASSRDSNSGNTIYF.

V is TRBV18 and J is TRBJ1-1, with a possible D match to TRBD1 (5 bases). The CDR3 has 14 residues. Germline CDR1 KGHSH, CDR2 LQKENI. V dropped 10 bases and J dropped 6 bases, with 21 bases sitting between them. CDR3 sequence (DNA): TGTGCCACCATGGGGGGGACGTACGGCGCTGAAGCTTTCTTT. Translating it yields CATMGGTYGAEAFF.

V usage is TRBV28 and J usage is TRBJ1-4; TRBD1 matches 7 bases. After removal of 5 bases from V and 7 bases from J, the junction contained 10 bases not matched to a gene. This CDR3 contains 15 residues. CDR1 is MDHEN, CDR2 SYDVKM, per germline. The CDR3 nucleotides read TGTGCCAGCAGTCCCCCAGGACAGGCTCTTGAAAAACTGTTTTTT. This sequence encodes CASSPPGQALEKLFF.

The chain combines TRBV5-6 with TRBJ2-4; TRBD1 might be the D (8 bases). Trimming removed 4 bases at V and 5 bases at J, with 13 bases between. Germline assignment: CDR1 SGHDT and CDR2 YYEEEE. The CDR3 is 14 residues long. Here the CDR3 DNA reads TGTGCCAGCAGCGCACAGGGGGGGGAAAACATTCAGTACTTC. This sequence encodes CASSAQGGENIQYF.

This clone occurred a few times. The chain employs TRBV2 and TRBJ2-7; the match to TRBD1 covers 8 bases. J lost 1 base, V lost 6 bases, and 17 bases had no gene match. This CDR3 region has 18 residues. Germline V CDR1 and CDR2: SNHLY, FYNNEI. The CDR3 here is CASSEFWLGTGPSYEQYV. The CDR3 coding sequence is TGTGCCAGCAGCGAATTCTGGCTCGGGACAGGACCTTCCTACGAGCAGTACGTC.

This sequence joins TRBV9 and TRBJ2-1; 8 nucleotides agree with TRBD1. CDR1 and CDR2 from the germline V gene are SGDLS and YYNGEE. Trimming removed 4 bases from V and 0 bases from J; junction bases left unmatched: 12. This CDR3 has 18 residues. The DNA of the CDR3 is TGTGCCAGCAGCACACCCTCCACAGGGGGAGTCTCCTACAATGAGCAGTTCTTC. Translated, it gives CASSTPSTGGVSYNEQFF.

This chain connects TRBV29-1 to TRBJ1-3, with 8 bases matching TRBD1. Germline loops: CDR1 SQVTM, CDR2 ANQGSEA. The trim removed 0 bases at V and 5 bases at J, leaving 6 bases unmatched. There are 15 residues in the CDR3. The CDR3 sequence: CSVEDLDRGRNTIYF. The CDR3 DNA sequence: TGCAGCGTTGAAGATCTCGACAGGGGAAGAAACACCATATATTTT.

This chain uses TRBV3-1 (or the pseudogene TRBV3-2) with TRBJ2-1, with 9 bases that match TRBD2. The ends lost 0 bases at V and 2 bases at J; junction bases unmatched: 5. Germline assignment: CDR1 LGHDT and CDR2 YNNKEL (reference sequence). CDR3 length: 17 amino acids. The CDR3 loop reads CASSQDQTSGTYNEQFF. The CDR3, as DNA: TGTGCCAGCAGCCAAGACCAGACTAGCGGAACCTACAATGAGCAGTTCTTC.

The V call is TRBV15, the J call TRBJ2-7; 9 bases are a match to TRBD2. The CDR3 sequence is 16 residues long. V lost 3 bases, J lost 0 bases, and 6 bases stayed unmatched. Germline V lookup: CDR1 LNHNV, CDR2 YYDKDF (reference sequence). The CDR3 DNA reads TGTGCCACCAGCAGCGACACTAGCGGGCCCTCCTACGAGCAGTACTTC. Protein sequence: CATSSDTSGPSYEQYF.

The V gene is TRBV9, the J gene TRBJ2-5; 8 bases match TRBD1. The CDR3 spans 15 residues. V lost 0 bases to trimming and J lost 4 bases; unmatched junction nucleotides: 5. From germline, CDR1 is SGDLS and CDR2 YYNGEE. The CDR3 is CASSVAGTGGETQYF. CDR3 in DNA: TGTGCCAGCAGCGTAGCTGGGACAGGAGGAGAGACCCAGTACTTC.

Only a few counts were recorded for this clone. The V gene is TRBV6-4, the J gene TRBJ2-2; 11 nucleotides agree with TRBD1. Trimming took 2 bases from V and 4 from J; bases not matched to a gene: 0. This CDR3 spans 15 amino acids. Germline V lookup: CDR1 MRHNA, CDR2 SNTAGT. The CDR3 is CASSDGTGGTGELFF. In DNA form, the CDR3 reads TGTGCCAGCAGTGACGGGACAGGGGGCACCGGGGAGCTGTTTTTT.

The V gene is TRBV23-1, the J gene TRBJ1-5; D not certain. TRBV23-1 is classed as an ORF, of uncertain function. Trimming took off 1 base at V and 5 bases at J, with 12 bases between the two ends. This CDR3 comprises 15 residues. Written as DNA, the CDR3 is TGCGCCAGCAGTCAATGTTCGGGGTTAGATCAGCCCCAGCATTTT. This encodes CASSQCSGLDQPQHF.

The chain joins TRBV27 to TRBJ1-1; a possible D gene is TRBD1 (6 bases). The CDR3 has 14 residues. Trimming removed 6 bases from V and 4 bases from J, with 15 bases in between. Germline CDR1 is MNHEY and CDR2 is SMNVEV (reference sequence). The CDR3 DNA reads TGTGCCAGCAGCCCACAGGGTCGCAGCACTGAAGCTTTCTTT. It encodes CASSPQGRSTEAFF.